Below are 2 T cell receptor beta chains sequenced from a single sample in a study of control samples from healthy donors and cancer patients (dated by TCRdb to the early 2020s). The library was generated by the immunoSEQ multiplex PCR assay. This is the immuneACCESS table as TCRdb keeps it, with only in-frame sequences that have V and J called. A part of the clones is gone; compared with another copy, unresolved V genes explain less than half, and the rest is unexplained. The table for this sample lists tens of thousands of clones; around 96% of them were counted only once. Of the sample, approximately 0.99% falls within the top ten clones. The material sequenced was blood. All receptors derive from a woman aged 18-35 years in good health.

The V and J genes are TRBV27 and TRBJ2-7; D unresolved. Between the trimmed V and J ends, which lost 4 bases and 2 bases, there was a span of 15 bases. The CDR3 length is 15 residues. Germline lookup yields CDR1 MNHEY and CDR2 SMNVEV (reference sequence). In DNA, the CDR3 is TGTGCCAGCAGTTCCCTACGCAGGCAACCCTACGAGCAGTACTTC. It encodes CASSSLRRQPYEQYF.

V usage is TRBV28 and J usage is TRBJ1-2; D is ambiguous. Per germline, CDR1 MDHEN and CDR2 SYDVKM. V dropped 2 bases and J dropped 7 bases, with 11 bases sitting between them. The CDR3 covers 13 residues. The CDR3, as DNA: TGTGCCAGCAGTTTACCAGCAGGCTCTGGCTACACCTTC. Its protein is CASSLPAGSGYTF.